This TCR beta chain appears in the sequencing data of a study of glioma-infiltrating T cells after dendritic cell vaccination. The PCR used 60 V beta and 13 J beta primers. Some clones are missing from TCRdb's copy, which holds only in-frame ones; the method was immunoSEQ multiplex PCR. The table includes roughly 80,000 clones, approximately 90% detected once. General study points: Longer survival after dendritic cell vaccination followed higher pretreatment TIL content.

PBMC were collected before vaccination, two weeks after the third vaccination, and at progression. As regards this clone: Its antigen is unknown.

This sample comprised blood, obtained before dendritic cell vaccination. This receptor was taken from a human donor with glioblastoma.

The chain's CDR3 is CASRGDRGNGQPQHF. The CDR3 region has the DNA TGTGCCAGCAGGGGGGACAGGGGAAATGGTCAGCCCCAGCATTTT. The chain carries TRBV6-1 and TRBJ1-5; 10 bases map to TRBD1. The CDR3 is 15 amino acids. Germline CDR1 and CDR2: MNHNS and SASEGT. The junction had 8 bases not matched to a gene; V was cut back by 6 bases and J by 6 bases.